These 28 T cell receptor beta chains originate from one sample sequenced in a study of blood T cells in healthy people across ages. Sample-barcoded 5' priming and a J-beta primer mix drove a second PCR of about 6 to 12 cycles. One entry per CDR3 protein, called by TCRdb with MiXCR from the 5' RACE reads. The table has some 1.5 million distinct CDR3 sequences, about 45% seen once; the top ten hold less than 5%. Sequencing input: blood. These receptors were collected from a young woman in good health.

The chain is built from TRBV18 and TRBJ1-4; 7 bases align to TRBD1. Germline-derived CDR1 and CDR2 are KGHSH and LQKENI. V was clipped by 6 bases and J by 6 bases; unmatched bases: 7. There are 14 residues in the CDR3. This CDR3 is CASSQVGTDEKLFF. The CDR3 DNA reads TGTGCCAGCTCCCAAGTCGGGACAGATGAAAAACTGTTTTTT. Full variable domain (remainder filled in from reference TRBV18 and TRBJ1-4): NAGVMQNPRHLVRRRGQEARLRCSPMKGHSHVYWYRQLPEEGLKFMVYLQKENIIDESGMPKERFSAEFPKEGPSILRIQQVVRGDSAAYFCASSQVGTDEKLFFGSGTQLSVL.

Many counts were recorded for this clonotype. This sequence joins TRBV7-9 and TRBJ2-7, with TRBD1 identical over 7 bases. The CDR3 runs 14 residues. Trimming took 7 bases from V and 3 from J; bases not matched to a gene: 9. Germline V gives CDR1 SEHNR, CDR2 FQNEAQ (reference sequence). CDR3 protein: CASNPDWDSYEQYF. For the CDR3, the DNA is TGTGCCAGCAACCCTGACTGGGACAGCTACGAGCAGTACTTC. Looking up the rest from reference TRBV7-9 and TRBJ2-7 gives the full variable domain: DTGVSQNPRHKITKRGQNVTFRCDPISEHNRLYWYRQTLGQGPEFLTYFQNEAQLEKSRLLSDRFSAERPKGSFSTLEIQRTEQGDSAMYLCASNPDWDSYEQYFGPGTRLTVT.

This clonotype was detected a few times. The V gene is TRBV27, the J gene TRBJ2-7; D is undetermined. CDR3 length equals 14 residues. V lost 2 bases, J lost 7 bases, and 15 bases lay in between. CDR1 and CDR2 from the germline V gene are MNHEY and SMNVEV (reference sequence). DNA of the CDR3: TGTGCCAGCAGTTTAAGGGCCGGTTACAATGAGCAGTACTTC. Translated, it gives CASSLRAGYNEQYF.

V and J are TRBV3-1 and TRBJ2-2; D is ambiguous. This CDR3 region has 16 residues. The germline V and J ends were trimmed by 0 bases and 5 bases, with 13 bases remaining between them. Germline V gene sequence: CDR1 LGHDT, CDR2 YNNKEL (reference sequence). In DNA, the CDR3 is TGTGCCAGCAGCCAAGATCAGAACGGGTGGACCGGGGAGCTGTTTTTT. Translated, it gives CASSQDQNGWTGELFF. Full variable domain (missing parts from reference TRBV3-1 and TRBJ2-2): DTAVSQTPKYLVTQMGNDKSIKCEQNLGHDTMYWYKQDSKKFLKIMFSYNNKELIINETVPNRFSPKSPDKAHLNLHINSLELGDSAVYFCASSQDQNGWTGELFFGEGSRLTVL.

This clonotype was picked up a small number of times. This chain connects TRBV7-9 to TRBJ2-7, with 7 positions matching TRBD1. Per germline, CDR1 SEHNR and CDR2 FQNEAQ (reference sequence). The length of the CDR3 is 15 residues. Trimming took 8 bases from V and 3 from J; bases not matched to a gene: 13. The CDR3 region has the DNA TGTGCCAGCCGCACCCTACGGGACAGCCACTACGAGCAGTACTTC. This gives the protein CASRTLRDSHYEQYF.

The V and J genes are TRBV28 and TRBJ2-3; the match to TRBD1 covers 8 bases. With V trimmed by 8 bases and J by 4 bases, 5 bases remained unmatched. In germline, CDR1 is MDHEN, CDR2 SYDVKM. The CDR3 covers 13 residues. Here the CDR3 DNA reads TGTGCCAGCCGGACAGGGAGCCCAGATACGCAGTATTTT. This codes for CASRTGSPDTQYF.

This clonotype has a count of ten or more. The V call is TRBV6-2 or TRBV6-3, the J call TRBJ2-1; D call uncertain. The V gene lost 0 bases and the J gene lost 6 bases, with 3 bases spanning the gap. The CDR3 sequence is 12 residues long. The germline gives CDR1 MNHEY, CDR2 SVGEGT. The CDR3 DNA is TGTGCCAGCAGTTACTCGAGCAATGAGCAGTTCTTC. This translates into CASSYSSNEQFF.

This clonotype occurred a few times. The V gene is TRBV13, the J gene TRBJ2-3; the match to TRBD2 covers 16 bases. Germline loops: CDR1 PRHDT, CDR2 FYEKMQ (reference sequence). This CDR3 comprises 19 residues. With V trimmed by 7 bases and J by 2 bases, 12 bases remained unmatched. CDR3 amino acids: CASTDSGTSGGVDTDTQYF. The CDR3 DNA reads as TGTGCCAGCACCGACTCCGGGACTAGCGGGGGGGTCGACACAGATACGCAGTATTTT.

The genes are TRBV20-1 and TRBJ2-1; 9 bases match TRBD2. Trimming cost V 6 bases and J 0 bases; bases outside gene matches: 6. The CDR3 loop spans 15 amino acids. From germline, CDR1 is DFQATT and CDR2 SNEGSKA (reference sequence). The CDR3 reads CSAVSGGSSYNEQFF. In nucleotides, the CDR3 is TGCAGTGCCGTTAGCGGGGGAAGCTCCTACAATGAGCAGTTCTTC.

V gene TRBV6-6 combines with J gene TRBJ1-1; possibly TRBD1 for D (6 bases). The CDR3 has 15 residues. The ends were cut back, 2 bases at V and 5 bases at J, with 15 bases in the middle. Germline V gives CDR1 MNHNY, CDR2 SVGAGI (reference sequence). CDR3 sequence (DNA): TGTGCCAGCAGTTACGCGAGGGGGGCCGGGACTGAAGCTTTCTTT. It encodes CASSYARGAGTEAFF.

This clonotype was recorded a few times. The CDR3 here is CASSYSAPPSSYEQYF. CDR3 DNA sequence: TGTGCCAGCAGTTACTCGGCCCCTCCGAGCTCCTACGAGCAGTACTTC. The rearrangement joins TRBV6-5 to TRBJ2-7; D is undetermined. Looked up from germline, CDR1 is MNHEY and CDR2 is SVGAGI. V lost 0 bases and J 0 bases, leaving 12 bases between the germline ends. There are 16 residues in the CDR3.

This clonotype was detected ten times or more. This chain connects TRBV6-2 or TRBV6-3 to TRBJ1-2; the D gene is possibly TRBD1 (5 bases). The CDR3 runs to 13 residues. In germline, CDR1 is MNHEY, CDR2 SVGEGT. Trimming removed 6 bases from V and 2 bases from J, with 10 bases in between. The chain's CDR3 is CASSYEGNYGYTF. The CDR3 nucleotides read TGTGCCAGCAGCTACGAGGGGAACTATGGCTACACCTTC.

This clonotype was detected only a few times. As DNA, the CDR3 is TGTGCCAGCAGTCCCGGACAGGGGTTTTCTGAAAAACTGTTTTTT. This gives the protein CASSPGQGFSEKLFF. The V call is TRBV28, the J call TRBJ1-4; 9 nucleotides line up with TRBD1. J gave up 7 bases and V 5 bases, and 8 bases lay outside the gene matches. This CDR3 comprises 15 residues. The germline CDR1 and CDR2 sequences are MDHEN and SYDVKM.

This clonotype has only one observation. The chain joins TRBV20-1 to TRBJ2-4, with D possibly being TRBD2 (6 bases). With the DNA end fitting TRBJ2-7 better, the J assignment may be wrong. Per germline, CDR1 DFQATT and CDR2 SNEGSKA (reference sequence). The CDR3 extends over 16 amino acids. The CDR3 DNA sequence: TGCAGTGCTAGAGGTGGGTGGGACGGGAGTTTCAACGAGCAGTACTTC. This gives the protein CSARGGWDGSFNEQYF.

The rearrangement uses TRBV25-1 and TRBJ2-3; D not certain. The CDR3 spans 15 residues. Trimming took off 4 bases at V and 2 bases at J, with 13 bases between the two ends. The germline V gene has CDR1 MGHDK and CDR2 SYGVNS. This CDR3 reads CASSAGLSDTDTQYF. Here the CDR3 DNA reads TGTGCCAGCAGTGCAGGTTTAAGCGACACAGATACGCAGTATTTT.

The rearrangement uses TRBV7-9 and TRBJ1-5, with 8 nucleotides matching TRBD1. This CDR3 spans 18 amino acids. V gave up 1 base and J gave up 4 bases; unmatched junction bases: 12. Per germline, CDR1 SEHNR and CDR2 FQNEAQ (reference sequence). In DNA form, the CDR3 reads TGTGCCAGCAGCTTAGGTGGACAGGGCGGCCTTACAAATCAGCCCCAGCATTTT. It translates to CASSLGGQGGLTNQPQHF.

The rearrangement joins TRBV7-3 to TRBJ2-5, with 9 nucleotides matching TRBD2. Per the germline V gene, CDR1 is SGHTA and CDR2 is FQGTGA. Unmatched junction bases numbered 6, after V lost 4 bases and J lost 3 bases. The CDR3 contains 15 residues. CDR3 coding DNA: TGTGCCAGCAGCTACATAGCGGGAGCCAAAGAGACCCAGTACTTC. Protein: CASSYIAGAKETQYF.

This clonotype showed up just a few times. The V gene is TRBV7-9, the J gene TRBJ2-5, with 9 bases lining up with TRBD1. The germline gives CDR1 SEHNR, CDR2 FQNEAQ (reference sequence). J lost 4 bases, V lost 5 bases, and 5 bases had no gene match. The CDR3 contains 14 residues. The CDR3 loop is CASSRWDRVETQYF. The CDR3 region has the DNA TGTGCCAGCAGCAGATGGGACAGGGTAGAGACCCAGTACTTC.

In this sample, this clonotype turned up a few times. The V gene is TRBV7-9, the J gene TRBJ2-7; D gene ambiguous. This CDR3 is 15 amino acids long. Germline V gives CDR1 SEHNR, CDR2 FQNEAQ (reference sequence). Trimming took 4 bases from V and 4 from J, leaving 17 bases between them. The CDR3: CASSSTDSLGYEQYF. DNA for the CDR3: TGTGCCAGCAGCTCCACCGACTCCCTGGGGTACGAGCAGTACTTC. Full variable domain (rest looked up from reference TRBV7-9 and TRBJ2-7): DTGVSQNPRHKITKRGQNVTFRCDPISEHNRLYWYRQTLGQGPEFLTYFQNEAQLEKSRLLSDRFSAERPKGSFSTLEIQRTEQGDSAMYLCASSSTDSLGYEQYFGPGTRLTVT.

The chain carries TRBV27 and TRBJ2-5; D tentatively reads TRBD1 or TRBD2 (5 bases each). The V end was cut by 2 bases, the J end by 4 bases, with 14 bases between. Germline-derived CDR1 and CDR2 are MNHEY and SMNVEV (reference sequence). This CDR3 has 15 residues. The CDR3 DNA is TGTGCCAGCAGTTTAGGGACCGAACACGGAGAGACCCAGTACTTC. Translating it yields CASSLGTEHGETQYF.

This clonotype showed up just once. The chain is built from TRBV7-2 and TRBJ2-5; 8 nucleotides align to TRBD2. The germline CDR1 and CDR2 sequences are SGHTA and FQGNSA. The V segment lost 1 base and the J segment 5 bases; nucleotides outside the gene matches: 9. CDR3 length: 16 residues. The CDR3 DNA reads TGTGCCAGCAGCTTAGAGCCGAGCGGGGGAGGGGAGACCCAGTACTTC. This translates into CASSLEPSGGGETQYF.

As concerns this clonotype: Mismatch with germline at one junction end may stem from a read error. The chain links TRBV4-2 to TRBJ2-3; 11 nucleotides align to TRBD2. The CDR3 length is 18 residues. Per the germline V gene, CDR1 is LGHNA and CDR2 is YNFKEQ. The CDR3: CASSQERTGLAGSETQYF. As DNA, the CDR3 is TGTGCCAGCAGCCAAGAAAGGACCGGACTAGCGGGCTCAGAGACGCAGTATTTT.

A few counts support this clonotype. V is TRBV5-1 and J is TRBJ2-2; tentative D call: TRBD2 (6 bases). The V end lost 4 bases, the J end lost 1 base, and 11 bases lay between the germline ends. The CDR3 has 15 amino acids. The germline CDR1 and CDR2 sequences are SGHRS and YFSETQ. Here the CDR3 reads CASSALALNTGELFF. In DNA form, the CDR3 reads TGCGCCAGCAGCGCACTAGCTTTGAACACCGGGGAGCTGTTTTTT.

The V and J genes are TRBV28 and TRBJ2-1; D is perhaps TRBD2 (6 bases). Germline V CDR1 and CDR2: MDHEN, SYDVKM. There are 13 residues in the CDR3. V shed 6 bases and J shed 9 bases, with 15 bases lying between them. The CDR3 protein is CASSRTLGGEQFF. The CDR3 nucleotides are TGTGCCAGCAGCAGGACTCTGGGGGGTGAGCAGTTCTTC.

A few counts support this clonotype. The rearrangement joins TRBV21-1 to TRBJ1-5. TRBV21-1 is deemed a pseudogene. The CDR3 has 15 amino acids. CDR3 residues: CASSKGGQFNQPQHF. CDR3 DNA: TGTGCCAGCAGCAAAGGAGGGCAATTCAATCAGCCCCAGCATTTT.

The chain uses TRBV29-1 and TRBJ2-7, with 7 bases identical to TRBD2. V lost 0 bases to trimming and J lost 7 bases; unmatched junction nucleotides: 18. Germline V gene lookup returns CDR1 SQVTM and CDR2 ANQGSEA. This CDR3 comprises 17 residues. The CDR3 sequence: CSVEDPDDGRSNDEQYF. The CDR3 coding sequence is TGCAGCGTTGAAGACCCAGACGACGGGAGGTCCAACGATGAGCAGTACTTC.

Many counts were recorded for this clonotype. The chain carries TRBV2 and TRBJ2-1, with D unresolved. Trimming shortened V by 6 bases and J by 2 bases, and 5 bases separated the two germline ends. This CDR3 spans 12 amino acids. Looked up from germline, CDR1 is SNHLY and CDR2 is FYNNEI. CDR3 coding DNA: TGTGCCAGCAGAGATACCTACAATGAGCAGTTCTTC. Protein: CASRDTYNEQFF.

This clonotype was seen a handful of times. The chain joins TRBV9 to TRBJ2-1; D may be TRBD2 (7 bases). From germline, CDR1 is SGDLS and CDR2 YYNGEE. Trimming cost V 0 bases and J 9 bases, with 13 bases left between them. The CDR3 is 14 amino acids. The CDR3 bases are TGTGCCAGCAGCGTAGTAGAGGGGGGGATTGAGCAGTTCTTC. Translated, it gives CASSVVEGGIEQFF.